This T cell receptor beta chain originates from a study of chemoradiotherapy in HPV16-positive cancers. Study information: Candidate HPV-specific clones and shared TCR motifs came from two HPV16-positive patients. Points from the study as a whole: Non-HPV-specific T cells did not expand in tumors during treatment, whereas candidate HPV-specific clones and E7-related motifs did.

Generated by immunoSEQ multiplex PCR, the TCRdb table keeps only in-frame clones and is missing some. The table has 7,000 to 9,500 clones, around 83% seen once; the top ten hold 3.1%. To note about this clone: Its matching antigen is unknown.

Trimming shortened V by 1 base and J by 5 bases, and 8 bases separated the two germline ends. CDR1 is SGHNT and CDR2 is YENEEA in the germline V gene. This CDR3 contains 13 residues. The sequence was obtained from a human donor with HPV-associated anogenital cancer. Sequencing used tumor tissue, obtained from a patient who underwent chemoradiotherapy. The V gene is TRBV11-3, the J gene TRBJ1-1, with D possibly TRBD1 on 6 matching bases. The CDR3 is CASSLVRGTEAFF. The CDR3 bases are TGTGCCAGCAGCTTAGTTAGGGGGACTGAAGCTTTCTTT.